This T cell receptor (beta chain) comes out of a study of early T cells in non-severe SARS-CoV-2 infection. MiXCR, applied by TCRdb to the 5' RACE reads, yields one record per CDR3 protein. The table lists 90,000 to 120,000 distinct CDR3 sequences, about an eighth of them singletons. Many counts were recorded for this clonotype. The specimen sequenced was whole blood. The source of this sequence is an adult who was a healthcare worker with PCR-confirmed SARS-CoV-2 infection or an uninfected control (not recorded which).

The CDR3 DNA follows: TGTGCCAGCAGCGCGGAACGTGGGAGGGCGGGCTATGGCTACACCTTC. The encoded protein is CASSAERGRAGYGYTF. The rearrangement uses TRBV9 and TRBJ1-2; no firm D call. The CDR3 runs 16 residues. Trimming stripped 3 bases from V and 4 bases from J, with 19 bases between. Per the germline V gene, CDR1 is SGDLS and CDR2 is YYNGEE.